The sequence of this T cell receptor (beta chain) was determined in a study of T cell responses to AZD1222 COVID-19 vaccine. Germline CDR1 SSHAT, CDR2 FNYEAQ (reference sequence). The CDR3 sequence is 17 residues long. Here immunoSEQ multiplex PCR was the method, and the copy in TCRdb shows in-frame clones only, minus some. The sample lists approximately 150,000 clones, about nine tenths occurring once. Turning to this clone: The antigen is not known. The junction differs from germline at one of its ends, possibly a read error.

General study points: When two AZD1222 doses had been given, Spike-specific TCR breadth and depth rose. Per reports, nearly half of all spike-specific TCRs target regions that are unmutated in variants. Repertoire samples came only from after the peak T cell response. White British donors predominated, females outnumbered males, and clonal diversity was possibly underestimated.

The V and J genes are TRBV7-7 and TRBJ2-3, with 13 bases identical to TRBD2. The origin of this receptor is an adult in good health. The source material was peripheral blood, sampled on day 0 of AZD1222 vaccination. DNA of the CDR3: TGTGCTAGCAGCCGACTACTAGCGGGAGGGGGGGAAGATACGCAGTATTTT. Its protein product is CASSRLLAGGGEDTQYF.